This T cell receptor beta chain was captured by sequencing in a study of identifying expanded T cells in peripheral blood. The germline CDR1 and CDR2 sequences are LNHDA and SQIVND (reference sequence). Trimming stripped 5 bases from V and 0 bases from J, with 16 bases between. The CDR3 runs 16 residues. The assay was immunoSEQ multiplex PCR, and TCRdb's table has in-frame clones only and misses some. The table lists roughly 100,000 clones, more than 70% of them singletons. The source of this sequence is a person aged 18-69 years in good health. The chain uses TRBV19 and TRBJ1-1, with TRBD1 as a possible D gene (5 bases). Sequencing input: blood. The DNA for the CDR3 is TGTGCCAGTAGTCCCCAACCGGGACGGATGAACACTGAAGCTTTCTTT. Residues: CASSPQPGRMNTEAFF.